The rows below give T cell receptor beta chains drawn from one sample of a study of beta chain features in type 1 diabetes. Sequencing used immunoSEQ multiplex PCR; TCRdb keeps in-frame clones, though not all of them. Here the sample spans 300,000 to 350,000 clones, 8% being singletons. Sequencing input: central memory CD4+ T cells from blood. These receptors originate from a woman aged 18-30 years in good health. Each CDR3 is given with its conserved first and last residue. A D gene is named only where the DNA matches it firmly. Clone size appears in some rows only: once, few, many, or a class for an expanded clone.

many,TRBV6-1,TRBJ2-1,-,TGTGCCAGCACTCTGGGCTCCTACAATGAGCAGTTCTTC,CASTLGSYNEQFF
few,TRBV7-3,TRBJ2-5,-,TGTGCCAGCAGCCCCCTGGGTAGCGGCATTGGGACCCAGTACTTC,CASSPLGSGIGTQYF
-,TRBV11-2,TRBJ2-1,TRBD2,TGTGCCAGCAGCTTAGTGGAGGGACTAGCGGGCGGTGAGCAGTTCTTC,CASSLVEGLAGGEQFF
few,TRBV10-2,TRBJ1-5,TRBD1,TGCGCCAGCAGTAAGGGGGCTCATCAGCCCCAGCATTTT,CASSKGAHQPQHF
few,TRBV4-2,TRBJ2-3,-,TGTGCCAGCAGCCAAGGGGTCTACGGGAGCATTATCACAGATACGCAGTATTTT,CASSQGVYGSIITDTQYF
many,TRBV4-2,TRBJ2-4,-,TGTGCCAGCAGCCAAATCGGCATTCAGTACTTC,CASSQIGIQYF
few,TRBV7-2,TRBJ1-1,-,TGTGCCAGCAGCTTAATGGCAGGGACGATGAACACTGAAGCTTTCTTT,CASSLMAGTMNTEAFF
few,TRBV21-1,TRBJ1-2,-,TGTGCCAGCAGCAAAGCTGGGTGGGACGCCTACTATGGCTACACCTTC,CASSKAGWDAYYGYTF
-,TRBV5-4,TRBJ1-2,-,TGTGCCAGCAGCGGGCCAGGGTCCGGATTTGGGGGCCATGGCTACACCTTC,CASSGPGSGFGGHGYTF
-,TRBV6-6,TRBJ2-6,-,TGTGCCAGCAGTTACGAAACGAGTGGGGCCAACGTCCTGACTTTC,CASSYETSGANVLTF
-,TRBV27,TRBJ2-3,-,TGTGCCAGCAGTCCCCGCTTGTTGCCAGATACGCAGTATTTT,CASSPRLLPDTQYF
-,TRBV5-4,TRBJ2-1,-,TGTGCCAGCAGTTTCCTACGGGACAATGAGCAGTTCTTC,CASSFLRDNEQFF
-,TRBV19,TRBJ1-1,-,TGTGCCAGTATGGGTAACACTGAAGCTTTCTTT,CASMGNTEAFF
few,TRBV15,TRBJ2-1,-,TGTGCCACCAGCAGAGCTCTAAAGGTCAAGGATGAGCAGTTCTTC,CATSRALKVKDEQFF
-,TRBV7-6,TRBJ1-5,-,TGTGCCAGCAGCTTATTTCAGGGGTACGACCAGCCCCAGCATTTT,CASSLFQGYDQPQHF
-,TRBV5-4,TRBJ2-3,-,TGTGCCAGCAGCTTCCCAACTAGAGTCACAGATACGCAGTATTTT,CASSFPTRVTDTQYF
-,TRBV7-2,TRBJ2-3,-,TGTGCCAGCAGCTTAACCCCTAATACAGATACGCAGTATTTT,CASSLTPNTDTQYF
-,TRBV5-8,TRBJ1-2,-,TGTGCCAGCAGCAGTGGGAAGAATGGGATCTATGGCTACACCTTC,CASSSGKNGIYGYTF
-,TRBV2,TRBJ2-3,TRBD2,TGTGCCAGCAATAAACTAGCGGGAGGCGCAGATACGCAGTATTTT,CASNKLAGGADTQYF
-,TRBV9,TRBJ2-5,TRBD1,TGTGCCAGCAGCGCCATTGGGACAGGCCAAGAGACCCAGTACTTC,CASSAIGTGQETQYF
few,TRBV18,TRBJ2-7,-,TGTGCCAGCTCACCGGGAGGGGGGAACTACGAGCAGTACTTC,CASSPGGGNYEQYF
-,TRBV19,TRBJ1-5,-,TGTGCCAGTGGTCAGACACCCGCAACGCTTCAGTTT,CASGQTPATLQF
few,TRBV18,TRBJ1-1,-,TGTGCCAGCTCACTGCAAGACAGCGAAGCTTTCTTT,CASSLQDSEAFF
-,TRBV5-1,TRBJ2-3,-,TGCGCCAGCAGCTGGGGGGACCCCACAGATACGCAGTATTTT,CASSWGDPTDTQYF
few,TRBV10-3,TRBJ2-1,-,TGTGCCGCTCAAGCCCAGCCCACCGCGGGGAACAATGAGCAGTTCTTC,CAAQAQPTAGNNEQFF
-,TRBV6-6,TRBJ1-4,-,TGTGCCAGCAGTTACCAGGCTGTCGGGGAAAAACTGTTTTTT,CASSYQAVGEKLFF
many,TRBV28,TRBJ2-2,-,TGTGCCAGCAGTTTAAGCCGCTTAGGCACCGGGGAGCTGTTTTTT,CASSLSRLGTGELFF
-,TRBV7-8,TRBJ2-7,-,TGTGCCAGCAGCTCGTCACCGAGCTACGAGCAGTACTTC,CASSSSPSYEQYF
many,TRBV5-1,TRBJ2-1,-,TGCGCCAGCAGCTTGTTGTCTACCTCCTACAATGAGCAGTTCTTC,CASSLLSTSYNEQFF
-,TRBV6-5,TRBJ2-7,TRBD2,TGTGCCAGCAGTGAAGATTTTTTGGGAGGGGCCCAGTACTTC,CASSEDFLGGAQYF
-,TRBV10-3,TRBJ2-7,TRBD2,TGTGCCATCAGTCGTCAGCGGGACTCCTACGAGCAGTACTTC,CAISRQRDSYEQYF
many,TRBV7-2,TRBJ1-3,TRBD1,TGTGCCAGCAGCGGAGGACAGGGGGTGGGAAACACCATATATTTT,CASSGGQGVGNTIYF
-,TRBV11-1,TRBJ1-4,TRBD1,TGTGCCAGCAGCAACCGGGACAGGTCCAACGAAAAACTGTTTTTT,CASSNRDRSNEKLFF
few,TRBV4-2,TRBJ1-4,-,TGTGCCAGCAGCCAAGAGTCAGGGGATAATGAAAAACTGTTTTTT,CASSQESGDNEKLFF
few,TRBV20-1,TRBJ2-1,-,TGCAGCACCTCCCTGGGGTTTGAGCAGTTCTTC,CSTSLGFEQFF
few,TRBV7-6,TRBJ2-1,TRBD2,TGTGCCAGCGCTCTAGCGGCCTACAATGAGCAGTTCTTC,CASALAAYNEQFF
many,TRBV7-8,TRBJ1-3,-,TGTGCCAGCAGCCCCCGGGGTGGGGTCTCTGGAAACACCATATATTTT,CASSPRGGVSGNTIYF
few,TRBV20-1,TRBJ2-3,-,TGCAGTGCCGCATTCCGGGATACGCAGTATTTT,CSAAFRDTQYF
few,TRBV19,TRBJ2-3,TRBD1,TGTGCCAGTAGCCGGACAGGGGGCCATGGCACAGATACGCAGTATTTT,CASSRTGGHGTDTQYF
-,TRBV18,TRBJ2-4,-,TGTGCCAGCTCACCGGGATCGGTAACCAAAAACATTCAGTACTTC,CASSPGSVTKNIQYF
-,TRBV15,TRBJ2-1,-,TGTGCCACCAGCAGAAATCCCCTGAGGGAGAGCTCCTACAATGAGCAGTTCTTC,CATSRNPLRESSYNEQFF
few,TRBV2,TRBJ2-1,TRBD2,TGTGCCAGCAGCTTAGGCCGCTGGGAGGGCCAGTCGGCAGAGCAGTTCTTC,CASSLGRWEGQSAEQFF
few,TRBV27,TRBJ1-2,-,TGTGCCAGCAGTCCGACAAGGACACTGTATGGCTACACCTTC,CASSPTRTLYGYTF
few,TRBV28,TRBJ1-5,-,TGTGCCAGCAGTTTAAGGGGTCAGCCCCAGCATTTT,CASSLRGQPQHF
many,TRBV7-2,TRBJ2-5,TRBD2,TGTGCCAGCACCTTTTCTAGCGGGAGTTTAGAGACCCAGTACTTC,CASTFSSGSLETQYF
many,TRBV7-8,TRBJ2-7,TRBD1,TGTGCCAGCAGCTTAGAAAGGACAGGGTTCCAGCAGTACTTC,CASSLERTGFQQYF
few,TRBV6-5,TRBJ2-7,TRBD1,TGTGCCAGCAGTCGGGACAGCCGCTACGAGCAGTACTTC,CASSRDSRYEQYF
-,TRBV9,TRBJ2-1,TRBD2,TGTGCCAGCAGCGAATTAGCGGGAGACTACAATGAGCAGTTCTTC,CASSELAGDYNEQFF
many,TRBV25-1,TRBJ2-1,-,TGTGCCAGCTATCAAGGCCCAGGGGATGAGCAGTTCTTC,CASYQGPGDEQFF
-,TRBV27,TRBJ1-4,-,TGTGCCAGCGGGGCGCGGGATGAAAAACTGTTTTTT,CASGARDEKLFF
-,TRBV28,TRBJ2-1,-,TGTGCCAGCAGTTCTTACGGGGGCGTCTCCTACAATGAGCAGTTCTTC,CASSSYGGVSYNEQFF
few,TRBV7-9,TRBJ2-1,-,TGTGCCAGCAGTCCTCAGGGAGGAGGTAGGAATGAGCAGTTCTTC,CASSPQGGGRNEQFF
many,TRBV28,TRBJ2-1,-,TGTGCCAGCAGAACAGGGATTGAGTACAATGAGCAGTTCTTC,CASRTGIEYNEQFF
-,TRBV4-2,TRBJ2-5,TRBD2,TGTGCCAGCAGCCAGTCCCTAGCGGGAGGGCCACGTGAGACCCAGTACTTC,CASSQSLAGGPRETQYF
few,TRBV7-6,TRBJ2-5,-,TGTGCCAGCAGCCGGGGCCCGCGACAAGAGACCCAGTACTTC,CASSRGPRQETQYF
-,TRBV29-1,TRBJ2-5,-,TGCAGCGTAGCCCCGGTCAGGAAAGAGACCCAGTACTTC,CSVAPVRKETQYF
many,TRBV19,TRBJ2-1,-,TGTGCCAGTAGTATATATGGTAGGCAGGGGCTCAGCTCCTACAATGAGCAGTTCTTC,CASSIYGRQGLSSYNEQFF
few,TRBV2,TRBJ2-1,TRBD2,TGTGCCAGCAGGGAAGTAGCGGGGCCTGGGAATGAGCAGTTCTTC,CASREVAGPGNEQFF